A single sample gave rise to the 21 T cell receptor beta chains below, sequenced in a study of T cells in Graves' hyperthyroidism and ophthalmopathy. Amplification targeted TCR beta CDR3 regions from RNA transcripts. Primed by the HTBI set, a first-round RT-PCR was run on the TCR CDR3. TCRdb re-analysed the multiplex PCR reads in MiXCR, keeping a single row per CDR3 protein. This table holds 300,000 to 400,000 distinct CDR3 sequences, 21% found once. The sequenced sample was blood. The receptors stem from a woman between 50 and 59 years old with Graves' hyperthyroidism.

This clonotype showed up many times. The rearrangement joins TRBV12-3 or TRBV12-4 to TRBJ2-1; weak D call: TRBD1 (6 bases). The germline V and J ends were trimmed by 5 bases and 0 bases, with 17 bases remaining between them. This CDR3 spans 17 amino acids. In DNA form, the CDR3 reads TGTGCCAGCAGTCCCCAGGACAGCGCAACCTCCTACAATGAGCAGTTCTTC. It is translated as CASSPQDSATSYNEQFF.

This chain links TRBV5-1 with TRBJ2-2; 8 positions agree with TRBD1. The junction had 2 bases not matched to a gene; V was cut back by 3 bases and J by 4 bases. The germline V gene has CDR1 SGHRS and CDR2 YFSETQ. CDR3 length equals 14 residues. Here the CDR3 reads CASSSGQVTGELFF. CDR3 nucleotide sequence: TGCGCCAGCAGCTCGGGACAGGTCACCGGGGAGCTGTTTTTT.

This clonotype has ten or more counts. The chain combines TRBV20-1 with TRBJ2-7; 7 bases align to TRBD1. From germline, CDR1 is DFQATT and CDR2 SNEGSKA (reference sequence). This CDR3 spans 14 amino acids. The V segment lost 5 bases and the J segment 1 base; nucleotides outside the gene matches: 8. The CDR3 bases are TGCAGTGCTCCCACTCTACAGGGGTCCTACGAGCAGTACTTC. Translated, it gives CSAPTLQGSYEQYF.

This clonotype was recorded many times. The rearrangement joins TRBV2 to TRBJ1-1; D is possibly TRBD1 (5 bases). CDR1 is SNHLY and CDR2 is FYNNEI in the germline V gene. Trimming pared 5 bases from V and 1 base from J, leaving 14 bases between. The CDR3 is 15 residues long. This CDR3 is CASSKGLSRNTEAFF. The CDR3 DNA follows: TGTGCCAGCAGTAAGGGACTTTCCCGGAACACTGAAGCTTTCTTT.

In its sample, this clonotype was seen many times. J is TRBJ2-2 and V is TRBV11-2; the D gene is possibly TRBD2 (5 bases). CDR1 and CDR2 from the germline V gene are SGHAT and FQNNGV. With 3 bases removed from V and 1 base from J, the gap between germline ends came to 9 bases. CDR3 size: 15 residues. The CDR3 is CASSFQRMNTGELFF. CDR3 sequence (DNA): TGTGCCAGCAGCTTCCAGCGGATGAACACCGGGGAGCTGTTTTTT.

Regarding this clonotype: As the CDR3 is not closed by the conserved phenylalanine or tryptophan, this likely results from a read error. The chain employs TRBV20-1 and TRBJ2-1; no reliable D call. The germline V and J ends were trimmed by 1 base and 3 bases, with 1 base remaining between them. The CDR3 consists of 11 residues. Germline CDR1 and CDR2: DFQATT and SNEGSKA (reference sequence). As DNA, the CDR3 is TGCAGTGCTAGAGGCTACAATGAGCAGTTCCTC. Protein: CSARGYNEQFL.

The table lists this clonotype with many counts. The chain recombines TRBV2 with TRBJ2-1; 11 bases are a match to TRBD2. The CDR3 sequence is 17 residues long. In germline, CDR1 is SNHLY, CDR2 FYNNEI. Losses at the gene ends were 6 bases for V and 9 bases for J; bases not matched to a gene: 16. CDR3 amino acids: CASRPYPGTSGQGEQFF. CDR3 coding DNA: TGTGCCAGCAGACCTTACCCTGGGACTAGCGGACAAGGTGAGCAGTTCTTC.

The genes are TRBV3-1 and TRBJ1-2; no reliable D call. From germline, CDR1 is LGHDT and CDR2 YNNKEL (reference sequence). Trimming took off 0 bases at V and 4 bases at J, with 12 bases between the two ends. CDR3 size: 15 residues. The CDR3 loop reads CASSQDGGLAYGYTF. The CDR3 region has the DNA TGTGCCAGCAGCCAAGACGGTGGGTTGGCCTATGGCTACACCTTC.

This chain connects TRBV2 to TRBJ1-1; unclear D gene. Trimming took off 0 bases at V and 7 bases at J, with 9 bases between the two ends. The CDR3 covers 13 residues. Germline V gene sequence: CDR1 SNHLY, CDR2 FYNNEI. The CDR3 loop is CASSEAGLGEAFF. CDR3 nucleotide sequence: TGTGCCAGCAGTGAAGCCGGCCTAGGTGAAGCTTTCTTT.

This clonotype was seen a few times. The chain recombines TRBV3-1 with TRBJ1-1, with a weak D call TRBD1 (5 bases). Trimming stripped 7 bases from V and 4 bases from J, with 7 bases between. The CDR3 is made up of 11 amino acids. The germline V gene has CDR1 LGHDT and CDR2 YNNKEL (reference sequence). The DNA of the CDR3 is TGTGCCAGCATAAGGGGCACTGAAGCTTTCTTT. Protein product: CASIRGTEAFF.

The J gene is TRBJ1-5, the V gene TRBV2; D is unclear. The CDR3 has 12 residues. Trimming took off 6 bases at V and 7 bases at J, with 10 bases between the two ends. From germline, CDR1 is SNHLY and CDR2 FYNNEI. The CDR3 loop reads CASRRMGQPQHF. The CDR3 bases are TGTGCCAGCAGGAGGATGGGCCAGCCCCAGCATTTT.

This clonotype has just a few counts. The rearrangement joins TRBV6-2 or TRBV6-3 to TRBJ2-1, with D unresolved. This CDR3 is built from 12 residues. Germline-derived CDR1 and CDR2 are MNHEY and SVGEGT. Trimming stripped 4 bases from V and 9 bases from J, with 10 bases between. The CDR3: CASSSKPSEQFF. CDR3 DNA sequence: TGTGCCAGCAGTTCTAAGCCCAGTGAGCAGTTCTTC.

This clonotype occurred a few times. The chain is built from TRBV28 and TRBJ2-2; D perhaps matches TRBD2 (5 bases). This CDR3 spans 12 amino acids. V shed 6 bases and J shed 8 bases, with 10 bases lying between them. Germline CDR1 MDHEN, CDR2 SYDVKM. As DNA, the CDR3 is TGTGCCAGCAGGGAAGCGGTGGGGGAGCTGTTTTTT. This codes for CASREAVGELFF.

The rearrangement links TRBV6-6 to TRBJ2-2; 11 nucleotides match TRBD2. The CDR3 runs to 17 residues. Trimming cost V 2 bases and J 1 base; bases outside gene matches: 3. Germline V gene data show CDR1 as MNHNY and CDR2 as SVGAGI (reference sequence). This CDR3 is CASSYAGLAGNTGELFF. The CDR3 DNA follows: TGTGCCAGCAGTTACGCAGGACTAGCGGGGAACACCGGGGAGCTGTTTTTT.

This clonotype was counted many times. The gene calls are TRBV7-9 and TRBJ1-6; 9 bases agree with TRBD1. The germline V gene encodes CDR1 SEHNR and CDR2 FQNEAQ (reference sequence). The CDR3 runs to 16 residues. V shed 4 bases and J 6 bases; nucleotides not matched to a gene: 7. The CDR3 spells CASSSGTGTVNSPLHF. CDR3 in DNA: TGTGCCAGCAGCTCCGGGACAGGGACCGTTAATTCACCCCTCCACTTT.

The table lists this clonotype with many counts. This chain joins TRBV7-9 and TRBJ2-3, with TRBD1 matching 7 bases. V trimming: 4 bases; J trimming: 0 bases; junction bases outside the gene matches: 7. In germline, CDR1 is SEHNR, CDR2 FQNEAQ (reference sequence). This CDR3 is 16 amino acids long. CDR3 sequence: CASSSAHRGSTDTQYF. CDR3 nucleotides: TGTGCCAGCAGCTCCGCGCACAGGGGTAGCACAGATACGCAGTATTTT.

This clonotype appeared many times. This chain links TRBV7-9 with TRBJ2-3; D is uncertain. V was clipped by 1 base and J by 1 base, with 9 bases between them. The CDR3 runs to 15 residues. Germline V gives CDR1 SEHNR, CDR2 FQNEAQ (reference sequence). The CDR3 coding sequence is TGTGCCAGCAGCTTAGGAGTTGTTGGCACAGATACGCAGTATTTT. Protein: CASSLGVVGTDTQYF.

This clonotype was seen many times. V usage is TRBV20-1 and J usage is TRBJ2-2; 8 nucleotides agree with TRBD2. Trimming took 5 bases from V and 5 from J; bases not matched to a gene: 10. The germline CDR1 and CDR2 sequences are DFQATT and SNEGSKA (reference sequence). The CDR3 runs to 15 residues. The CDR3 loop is CSAGRRAGGTGELFF. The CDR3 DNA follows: TGCAGTGCTGGTCGCCGCGCGGGGGGAACCGGGGAGCTGTTTTTT.

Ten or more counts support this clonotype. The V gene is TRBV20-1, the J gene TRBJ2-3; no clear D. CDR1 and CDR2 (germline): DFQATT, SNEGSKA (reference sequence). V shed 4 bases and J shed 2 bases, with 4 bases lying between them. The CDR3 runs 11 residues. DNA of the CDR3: TGCAGTGCTACCTACACAGATACGCAGTATTTT. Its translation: CSATYTDTQYF.

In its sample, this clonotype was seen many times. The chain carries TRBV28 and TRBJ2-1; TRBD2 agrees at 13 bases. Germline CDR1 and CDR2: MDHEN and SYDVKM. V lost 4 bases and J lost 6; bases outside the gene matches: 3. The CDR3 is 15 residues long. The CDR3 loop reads CASSSLAGGRNEQFF. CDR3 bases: TGTGCCAGCAGTTCACTAGCGGGAGGGCGCAATGAGCAGTTCTTC.

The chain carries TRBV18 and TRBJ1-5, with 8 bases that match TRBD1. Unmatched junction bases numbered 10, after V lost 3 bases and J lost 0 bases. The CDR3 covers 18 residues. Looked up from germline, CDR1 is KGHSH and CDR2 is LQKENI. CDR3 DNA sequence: TGTGCCAGCTCACCTAAAATCGCGACAGGGGCTAGCAATCAGCCCCAGCATTTT. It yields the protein CASSPKIATGASNQPQHF.